This T cell receptor (beta chain) was sequenced during a study of early T cells in non-severe SARS-CoV-2 infection. The study's findings and limits: Anti-spike CD8 responses were favored in VDJdb matching, and private and CD4 specificities were missed.

To note about this clonotype: Its specificity is unknown.

TCRdb redid the calling of the 5' RACE reads with MiXCR, one entry per CDR3 protein. Among roughly 25,000 distinct CDR3 sequences listed, 5.1% were seen once. The V end lost 6 bases, the J end lost 3 bases, and 13 bases lay between the germline ends. The CDR3 consists of 13 residues. In germline, CDR1 is DFQATT, CDR2 SNEGSKA (reference sequence). Source material: whole blood. The chain is built from TRBV20-1 and TRBJ2-3, with a weak D call TRBD1 (5 bases). The clonotype comes from an adult who was a healthcare worker with PCR-confirmed SARS-CoV-2 infection or an uninfected control (not recorded which). Here the CDR3 DNA reads TGCAGTGCACCGGACACGATGACAGATACGCAGTATTTT. It is translated as CSAPDTMTDTQYF.